The T cell receptor (beta chain) under discussion was sequenced for a study of human T cells and chemical hapten exposure (dated by TCRdb to the early 2020s). Background for the entire study: For sensitization, 2% DPC in acetone was applied to a roughly 2 cm by roughly 2 cm area of upper inner arm skin. Patch tests used Finn chambers with 0.01% DPC on the upper back, scored after 6 days by International Contact Dermatitis Research Group standards. Blood was sampled from patients pre-sensitization (week 0) and at 2, 6 and about 24 weeks after DPC sensitization. About 28 alopecia patients gave blood for TCR sequencing at one to four time points (pre-sensitization, 2, 6 and 24 weeks). Libraries were pooled for sequencing, and per-sample TCR yields varied mainly because of small differences in library volumes within the pool. For every blood RNA sample, sequencing covered both the TCR alpha and TCR beta chains. Alopecia areata with under or over 50% scalp involvement, alopecia totalis and alopecia universalis were represented in the patient cohort, which was mostly female. Throughout the approximately 24-week study period, patients were also given weekly therapeutic DPC doses on the scalp. The study tracked peripheral blood TCR repertoire changes in vivo during primary and secondary sensitization to the hapten diphenylcyclopropenone (DPC) in alopecia patients.

On this clonotype: Its specific antigen is unknown. The input lacks base qualities; no much larger clone sits a single base away.

The time point label on this specimen signifies: pre-sensitization, week 0. Explained via the paper, the treatment or condition label denotes: therapeutic diphenylcyclopropenone sensitization with weekly scalp DPC. Total RNA was extracted from unfractionated whole blood collected in Tempus Blood RNA tubes. At every patch-test visit, the blood draw took place before the patch test was put on. Patients were considered eligible if aged 18 to 70, diagnosed with alopecia and deemed suitable for DPC therapy, and patients were excluded if pregnant. The library was prepared using RACE. Sequencing relied on a NextSeq 500. During library preparation, unique molecular identifiers were attached to individual cDNA molecules so that TCRs could be counted in a quantitative, reproducible way. Regarding the original processing steps: Samples had a median of 95,638 TCRs, with a range from roughly 20,000 to 700,000. The Decombinator software suite was used to annotate the V, J and CDR3 of the TCR reads. To make PS versus PT1 abundance plots, every sample was subsampled to the same number of TCRs (28,000). Expanded TCRs were defined as absent before sensitization and observed at least eight times at the 2-week time point. The public reads were reanalyzed by TCRdb: fastp trimming at Q25, MiXCR alignment, in-frame beta chains only. Rows merge per CDR3 protein into single entries with the most common DNA and genes. The V and J calls and clone size come from TCRdb's table, not from the authors' own analysis. This sample comprises 40,000 or so distinct CDR3 sequences, roughly 12% of them detected only once. Together, the top ten hold 1.9% of the sample.

Overall study results and their limits: After repeated subsampling, the strength of the expansion versus patch-test correlation and the threshold at which it became significant changed. Alopecia, a presumed autoimmune disease, was present in all patients, so the immune response of the patients might differ from that of healthy individuals. DPC sensitization did not change how many TCRs were above 1 in 1000 frequency, and no evidence was found of alterations in global repertoire structure. Patch test score correlated positively with the number of PT1 expanded TCRs, reaching significance at thresholds 8, 16 and 32 but not at 4. Significantly more large CDR3 similarity clusters were formed by expanded TCRs than by pre-sensitization or healthy control sets, consistent with antigen-driven responses.

The starting material was whole blood, obtained in connection with sensitization to the hapten diphenylcyclopropenone (DPC). The source is a middle-aged woman with alopecia areata. Some clones in this sample may be carry-over from other donors' samples.

This receptor has the CDR3 CASSTRTGSQNIQYF. The nucleotide sequence is given as TGCGCCAGCAGCACGCGGACAGGGTCCCAAAACATTCAGTACTTC. This chain joins TRBV5-1 to TRBJ2-4; 8 central bases correspond to TRBD1. From the germline V gene, CDR1 is SGHRS and CDR2 is YFSETQ. Including the terminal cysteine and phenylalanine, the CDR3 comprises 15 residues. The retained sequence is limited to the CDR3, 45 bases, with the frame set at the first base. The germline V and J ends show losses of 4 bases and 5 bases respectively, and no gene match explains 8 bases of the junction.